This T cell receptor (beta chain) was retrieved from a study of T-cell memory formation after mild COVID-19. Germline values: CDR1 SGHTA, CDR2 FQGNSA. The length of the CDR3 is 11 residues. This clonotype was seen a handful of times. Its antigen is still unknown. At one end, the junction sequence differs from germline, possibly due to a read error. The 5'RACE method, run with constant-segment primers, produced TCR alpha and TCR beta cDNA libraries (carrying sample barcodes and UMIs). TCRdb re-called the 5' RACE reads through MiXCR, storing one row per CDR3 protein. Of roughly 190,000 distinct CDR3 sequences detected, about 10% appear once; the ten largest clones hold approximately 2.8%. Findings and limits, study-wide: The appearance of some responding clones in pre-infection memory suggested that cross-reactive memory joined. Clones contracting day 15 to 85 were balanced CD4/CD8; later expanders leaned CD4+. Shrinking CD4+ clones were chiefly CM and EM; CD8+ ones were chiefly EMRA.

The specimen was PBMCs or a T cell subset sorted from them (not recorded which). The chain couples TRBV7-2 to TRBJ2-5; D not resolved. The origin of this receptor is a man in his late teens or twenties who had mild COVID-19 (a few samples of this study predate the infection). Cell type and time point are not known. The CDR3 region is CASSNSRARNF. DNA of the CDR3: TGTGCCAGCAGCAACTCTAGGGCCCGGAACTTC.